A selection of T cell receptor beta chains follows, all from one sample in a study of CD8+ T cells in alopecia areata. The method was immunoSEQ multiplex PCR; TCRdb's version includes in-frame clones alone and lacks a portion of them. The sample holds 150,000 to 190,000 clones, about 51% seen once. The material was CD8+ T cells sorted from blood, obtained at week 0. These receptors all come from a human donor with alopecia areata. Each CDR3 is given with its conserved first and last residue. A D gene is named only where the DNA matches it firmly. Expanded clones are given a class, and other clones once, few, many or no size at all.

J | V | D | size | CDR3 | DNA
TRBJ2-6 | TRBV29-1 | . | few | CSVEAGANVLTF | TGCAGCGTTGAAGCTGGGGCCAACGTCCTGACTTTC
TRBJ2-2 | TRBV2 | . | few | CASSERGLNTGELFF | TGTGCCAGCAGTGAGCGGGGCCTGAACACCGGGGAGCTGTTTTTT
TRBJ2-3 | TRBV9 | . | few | CASRRGDSSTDTQYF | TGTGCCAGCCGAAGAGGGGATTCTAGCACAGATACGCAGTATTTT
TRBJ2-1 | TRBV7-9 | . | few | CASSLASNEQFF | TGTGCCAGCAGCTTAGCGTCCAATGAGCAGTTCTTC
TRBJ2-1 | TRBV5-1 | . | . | CASIAEGISSYNEQFF | TGCGCCAGCATAGCAGAGGGGATTAGCTCCTACAATGAGCAGTTCTTC
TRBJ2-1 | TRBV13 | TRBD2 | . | CATPGTSGYNEQFF | TGTGCCACCCCAGGGACTAGCGGGTACAATGAGCAGTTCTTC
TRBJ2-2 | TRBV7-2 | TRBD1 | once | CASSWTGPGELFF | TGTGCCAGCAGCTGGACAGGGCCCGGGGAGCTGTTTTTT
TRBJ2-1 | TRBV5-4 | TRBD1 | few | CASSFRQGASNEQFF | TGTGCCAGCAGCTTCAGGCAGGGGGCGTCGAATGAGCAGTTCTTC
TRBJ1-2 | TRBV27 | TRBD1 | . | CASSLSGTGDGYTF | TGTGCCAGCAGTTTATCGGGGACAGGGGATGGCTACACCTTC
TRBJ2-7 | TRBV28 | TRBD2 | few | CASSFGGGGYEQYF | TGTGCCAGCAGTTTCGGCGGGGGAGGCTACGAGCAGTACTTC
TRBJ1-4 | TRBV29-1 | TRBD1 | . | CSVWTGDVEKLFF | TGCAGCGTTTGGACAGGGGATGTTGAAAAACTGTTTTTT
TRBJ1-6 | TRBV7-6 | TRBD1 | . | CASSLASRQGAKDSPLHF | TGTGCCAGCAGCTTAGCGTCCCGACAGGGGGCTAAAGATTCACCCCTCCACTTT
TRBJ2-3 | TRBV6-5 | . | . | CASTFTPNADTQYF | TGTGCCAGCACGTTCACTCCCAACGCAGATACGCAGTATTTT
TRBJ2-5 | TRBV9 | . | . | CASSVGQGGVETQYF | TGTGCCAGCAGCGTCGGACAGGGAGGGGTAGAGACCCAGTACTTC
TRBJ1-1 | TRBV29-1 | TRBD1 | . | CSVGAGQEEGEAFF | TGCAGCGTCGGGGCGGGACAGGAAGAAGGGGAAGCTTTCTTT
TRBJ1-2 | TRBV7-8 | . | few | CASSLEGVFGDGYTF | TGTGCCAGCAGCCTTGAGGGCGTCTTCGGGGATGGCTACACCTTC
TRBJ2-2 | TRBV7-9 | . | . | CASSINPGELFF | TGTGCCAGCAGCATAAACCCCGGGGAGCTGTTTTTT
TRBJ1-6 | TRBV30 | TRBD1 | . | CAWSTGDTYNSPLHF | TGTGCCTGGTCGACAGGGGACACCTATAATTCACCCCTCCACTTT
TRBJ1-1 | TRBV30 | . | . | CAWIKNLRAEAFF | TGTGCCTGGATTAAAAACCTACGAGCTGAAGCTTTCTTT
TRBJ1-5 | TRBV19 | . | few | CASSIGQPNQPQHF | TGTGCCAGTAGTATTGGGCAGCCCAATCAGCCCCAGCATTTT
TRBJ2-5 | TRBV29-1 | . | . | CSVEISGRQETQYF | TGCAGCGTTGAAATCTCAGGCAGGCAAGAGACCCAGTACTTC
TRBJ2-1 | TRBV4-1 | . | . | CASSQESGTVGPNEQFF | TGCGCCAGCAGCCAGGAAAGCGGGACAGTGGGGCCTAATGAGCAGTTCTTC
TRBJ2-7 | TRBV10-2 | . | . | CASSEAGVSYEQYF | TGCGCCAGCAGTGAAGCAGGCGTATCCTACGAGCAGTACTTC
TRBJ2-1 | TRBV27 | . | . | CASSPGRYNEQFF | TGTGCCAGCAGTCCAGGCCGTTACAATGAGCAGTTCTTC
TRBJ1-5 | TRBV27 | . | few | CASSHRENSNQPQHF | TGTGCCAGCAGTCACCGGGAGAATTCCAATCAGCCCCAGCATTTT
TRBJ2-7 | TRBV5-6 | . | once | CASSLGLGGYEQYF | TGTGCCAGCAGCTTGGGGCTAGGTGGGTACGAGCAGTACTTC
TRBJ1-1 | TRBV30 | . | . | CAWSGLNTEAFF | TGTGCCTGGAGTGGCCTGAACACTGAAGCTTTCTTT
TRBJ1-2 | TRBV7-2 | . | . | CASSLNQGGYGYTF | TGTGCCAGCAGCTTAAATCAGGGAGGCTATGGCTACACCTTC
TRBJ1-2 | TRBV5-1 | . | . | CASSLEDYGYTF | TGCGCCAGCAGCTTGGAGGACTATGGCTACACCTTC
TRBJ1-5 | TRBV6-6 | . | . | CASSYSIRNSNQPQHF | TGTGCCAGCAGTTACTCGATCAGGAATAGCAATCAGCCCCAGCATTTT
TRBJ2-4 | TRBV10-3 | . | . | CAISESTEKYF | TGTGCCATCAGTGAGTCGACAGAGAAGTACTTC
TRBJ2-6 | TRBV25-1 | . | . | CASGSSGKGSGANVLTF | TGTGCCAGCGGGAGCTCAGGGAAGGGCTCTGGGGCCAACGTCCTGACTTTC
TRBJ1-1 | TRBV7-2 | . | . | CASRDLNTEAFF | TGTGCCAGCAGGGACTTGAACACTGAAGCTTTCTTT
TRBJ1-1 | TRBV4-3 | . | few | CASSRTGPNTEAFF | TGCGCCAGCAGCCGAACCGGGCCGAACACTGAAGCTTTCTTT
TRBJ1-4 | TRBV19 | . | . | CASSTPREVEGKLFF | TGTGCCAGTAGTACCCCTCGGGAGGTTGAGGGAAAACTGTTTTTT
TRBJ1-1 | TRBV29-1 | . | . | CSVPADTEAFF | TGCAGCGTTCCAGCGGACACTGAAGCTTTCTTT
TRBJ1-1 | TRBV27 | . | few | CASSLNPQRGAFF | TGTGCCAGCAGTTTAAATCCTCAGCGGGGGGCTTTCTTT
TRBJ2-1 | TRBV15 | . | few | CATSRGETLNDEQFF | TGTGCCACCAGCAGAGGGGAGACCCTTAACGATGAGCAGTTCTTC
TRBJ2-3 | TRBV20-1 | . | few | CSARALDTQYF | TGCAGTGCTAGGGCCCTAGATACGCAGTATTTT
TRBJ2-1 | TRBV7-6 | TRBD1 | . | CASSLGQGIVNEQFF | TGTGCCAGCAGCCTGGGACAGGGGATTGTCAATGAGCAGTTCTTC
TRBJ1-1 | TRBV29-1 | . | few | CSARTNTEAFF | TGCAGCGCTAGGACGAACACTGAAGCTTTCTTT
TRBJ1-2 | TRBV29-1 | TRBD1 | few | CSVEAGGFGYTF | TGCAGCGTTGAGGCAGGGGGATTTGGCTACACCTTC
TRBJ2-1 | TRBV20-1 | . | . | CSARIGNEQFF | TGCAGTGCTAGGATCGGAAATGAGCAGTTCTTC
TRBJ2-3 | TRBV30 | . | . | CAWALGGLTDTQYF | TGTGCCTGGGCCCTGGGCGGCCTCACAGATACGCAGTATTTT
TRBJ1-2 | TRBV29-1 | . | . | CSVGLANYGYTF | TGCAGCGTTGGTTTAGCTAACTATGGCTACACCTTC
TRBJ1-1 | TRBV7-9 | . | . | CASSKDTNTEAFF | TGTGCCAGCAGTAAGGATACGAACACTGAAGCTTTCTTT
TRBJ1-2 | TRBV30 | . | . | CAWDNVNYGYTF | TGTGCCTGGGACAACGTTAACTATGGCTACACCTTC
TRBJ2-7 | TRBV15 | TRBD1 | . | CATSSDRVYEQYF | TGTGCCACCAGCAGCGACAGGGTCTACGAGCAGTACTTC
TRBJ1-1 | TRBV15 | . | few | CATSETMNTEAFF | TGTGCCACCAGTGAGACTATGAACACTGAAGCTTTCTTT
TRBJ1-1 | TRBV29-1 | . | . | CSVDTGRAAFF | TGCAGCGTTGATACAGGGAGGGCAGCTTTCTTT
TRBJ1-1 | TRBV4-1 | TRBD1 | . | CASRTGTNTEAFF | TGCGCCAGCAGGACAGGGACGAACACTGAAGCTTTCTTT
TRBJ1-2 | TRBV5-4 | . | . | CASSLGDRNYGYTF | TGTGCCAGCAGCTTGGGGGACCGAAACTATGGCTACACCTTC
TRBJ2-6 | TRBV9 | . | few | CASSFHRTDSGANVLTF | TGTGCCAGCAGCTTCCACCGGACCGACTCTGGGGCCAACGTCCTGACTTTC
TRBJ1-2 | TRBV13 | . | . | CASSLGLADQIYGYTF | TGTGCCAGCAGCTTAGGCCTAGCAGATCAAATCTATGGCTACACCTTC
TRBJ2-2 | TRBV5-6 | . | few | CASSGAQHSGELFF | TGTGCCAGCAGCGGGGCGCAGCACTCCGGGGAGCTGTTTTTT